Listed below are T cell receptor beta chains from one sample, sequenced in a study of T-cell reconstitution after alpha-beta-depleted transplantation in children. From the PCR reads, TCRdb called clonotypes with MiXCR, one entry per CDR3 protein. In the table there are fewer than 550,000 distinct CDR3 sequences, approximately 10% of which are singletons. The sample in question was PBMCs, mostly from graft donor cells, obtained 180 days after TCRalphabeta/CD19-depleted stem cell transplant. The receptors come from a female patient aged 2-9 years who had a stem cell transplant for aplastic anemia, so the T cells may come from the graft donor. Each CDR3 is given with its conserved first and last residue. The D gene is left open where the match is weak. The size field is filled for only some rows; it gives once, few, many or a size class.

V gene	J gene	clone size	D gene	CDR3 protein	CDR3 DNA
TRBV7-8	TRBJ1-5	few	.	CASSLDSGRFLWLGPQHF	TGTGCCAGCAGCTTAGACTCGGGACGGTTTTTATGGTTAGGGCCCCAGCATTTT
TRBV29-1	TRBJ1-2	few	.	CSVGTTVGGYTF	TGCAGCGTTGGGACGACAGTCGGTGGCTACACCTTC
TRBV7-2	TRBJ2-7	few	.	CASSLGDWPGEQYF	TGTGCCAGCAGCTTAGGGGACTGGCCAGGGGAGCAGTACTTC
TRBV20-1	TRBJ1-1	few	TRBD1	CSARARQGGFVGNTEAFF	TGCAGTGCTAGGGCAAGACAGGGGGGGTTTGTGGGGAACACTGAAGCTTTCTTT
TRBV10-3	TRBJ2-3	.	.	CAISESLGSQYF	TGTGCCATCAGTGAATCACTAGGATCGCAGTATTTT
TRBV27	TRBJ1-2	few	.	CASSEAFRNYGYTF	TGTGCCAGCAGTGAGGCTTTCCGGAACTATGGCTACACCTTC
TRBV20-1	TRBJ2-1	many	.	CSAYSGQNEQFF	TGCAGTGCATACAGCGGGCAGAATGAGCAGTTCTTC
TRBV6-2/TRBV6-3	TRBJ2-1	few	.	CASDRWGLSSYNEQFF	TGTGCCAGCGACCGGTGGGGGTTGAGCTCCTACAATGAGCAGTTCTTC
TRBV15	TRBJ1-4	many	.	CATSRVYPGLGNEKLFF	TGTGCCACCAGCAGAGTTTACCCGGGACTGGGTAATGAAAAACTGTTTTTT
TRBV5-1	TRBJ2-5	.	.	CASSLDQGGETQYF	TGCGCCAGCAGCTTGGATCAGGGTGGAGAGACCCAGTACTTC
TRBV4-3	TRBJ2-3	.	TRBD1	CASSQRDRASTDTQYF	TGCGCCAGCAGCCAGCGAGACAGGGCTAGCACAGATACGCAGTATTTT
TRBV4-1	TRBJ1-4	few	.	CASSRLGKGLEPEKLFF	TGCGCCAGCAGCCGCCTGGGGAAGGGGCTCGAACCTGAAAAACTGTTTTTT
TRBV7-2	TRBJ2-3	few	TRBD2	CASSLGTSGRRTDTQYF	TGTGCCAGCAGCTTAGGGACTAGCGGGAGGCGCACAGATACGCAGTATTTT
TRBV20-1	TRBJ1-1	.	.	CSASRGQMNTEAFF	TGCAGTGCTAGCCGTGGACAAATGAACACTGAAGCTTTCTTT
TRBV18	TRBJ2-1	few	TRBD2	CASSPREAAYNEQFF	TGTGCCAGCTCGCCCCGGGAGGCTGCCTACAATGAGCAGTTCTTC
TRBV7-9	TRBJ2-1	.	.	CASSPRLSMANNEQFF	TGTGCCAGCAGCCCCAGACTTTCAATGGCCAACAATGAGCAGTTCTTC
TRBV6-5	TRBJ2-5	few	.	CASSYGFLQETQYF	TGTGCCAGCAGTTATGGTTTCCTCCAAGAGACCCAGTACTTC
TRBV27	TRBJ2-1	few	.	CASSSRRDRNNEQFF	TGTGCCAGCAGTTCCCGCCGGGACCGAAACAATGAGCAGTTCTTC
TRBV7-2	TRBJ2-5	few	.	CASSLYRVEETQYF	TGTGCCAGCAGCTTGTACAGGGTTGAAGAGACCCAGTACTTC
TRBV10-3	TRBJ2-5	.	.	CAISELARGDQETQYF	TGTGCCATCAGTGAGTTAGCGCGAGGAGACCAAGAGACCCAGTACTTC
TRBV28	TRBJ2-7	many	.	CASSIQGLGDYEQYF	TGTGCCAGCAGCATCCAGGGGCTGGGCGACTACGAGCAGTACTTC
TRBV7-2	TRBJ1-2	.	TRBD1	CASSLRWTGGHGYTF	TGTGCCAGCAGCTTGAGATGGACAGGGGGACATGGCTACACCTTC
TRBV7-8	TRBJ2-3	many	.	CASSTLGSVLSTDTQYF	TGTGCCAGCAGCACCCTGGGCTCTGTCCTCAGCACAGATACGCAGTATTTT
TRBV15	TRBJ2-2	many	.	CATSRGPPYKTGELFF	TGTGCCACCAGCAGAGGCCCTCCATACAAAACCGGGGAGCTGTTTTTT
TRBV20-1	TRBJ1-2	.	TRBD1	CSARVRGHYGYTF	TGCAGTGCTAGAGTCAGGGGGCATTATGGCTACACCTTC
TRBV5-1	TRBJ1-4	few	.	CASSEDSEKLFF	TGCGCCAGCAGCGAGGACAGTGAAAAACTGTTTTTT
TRBV29-1	TRBJ2-2	many	.	CSVDLGYGELFF	TGCAGCGTTGATCTGGGTTACGGGGAGCTGTTTTTT
TRBV20-1	TRBJ2-3	many	TRBD1	CSAGDRVAFTQYF	TGCAGTGCTGGGGACAGGGTCGCCTTTACGCAGTATTTT
TRBV19	TRBJ1-5	.	.	CASSNLDSLLQPQHF	TGTGCCAGTAGTAATCTCGACAGCCTCTTGCAGCCCCAGCATTTT
TRBV5-1	TRBJ2-7	.	.	CASSLSEGYEQYF	TGCGCCAGCAGCTTGTCAGAGGGGTACGAGCAGTACTTC
TRBV7-9	TRBJ2-7	once	.	CASSFTGFGTYEQYF	TGTGCCAGCAGCTTTACCGGGTTCGGAACCTACGAGCAGTACTTC
TRBV28	TRBJ2-1	many	TRBD2	CASSPGTSGFNEQFF	TGTGCCAGCAGCCCCGGGACTAGCGGGTTCAATGAGCAGTTCTTC
TRBV28	TRBJ1-1	.	TRBD1	CASRPFGVGGQGSEAFF	TGTGCCAGCAGACCCTTCGGGGTCGGAGGACAGGGGTCTGAAGCTTTCTTT
TRBV3-1	TRBJ2-3	.	.	CASSQGLIPDTQYF	TGTGCCAGCAGCCAAGGTTTAATACCGGATACGCAGTATTTT
TRBV4-3	TRBJ2-3	few	TRBD2	CASSQVGRELADTQYF	TGCGCCAGCAGCCAAGTAGGGCGGGAGTTGGCAGATACGCAGTATTTT
TRBV19	TRBJ2-1	.	.	CARAPQGSYQKEDNEQFF	TGTGCCAGGGCGCCGCAGGGGTCATATCAAAAAGAGGACAATGAGCAGTTCTTC
TRBV10-3	TRBJ2-2	.	TRBD1	CAIRGTGGRWAGELFF	TGTGCCATCCGCGGGACAGGGGGACGTTGGGCCGGGGAGCTGTTTTTT
TRBV9	TRBJ1-1	.	.	CASGGGGRTEAFF	TGTGCCAGCGGAGGCGGGGGACGAACTGAAGCTTTCTTT
TRBV27	TRBJ2-7	.	TRBD1	CASSTGGILSSYEQYF	TGTGCCAGCAGTACAGGGGGCATTCTTAGCTCCTACGAGCAGTACTTC
TRBV5-5	TRBJ1-5	many	.	CASSLVGQGGQPQHF	TGTGCCAGCAGCTTAGTAGGGCAGGGAGGTCAGCCCCAGCATTTT
TRBV29-1	TRBJ2-1	few	TRBD2	CSVAGVARENHNEQFF	TGCAGCGTAGCGGGGGTAGCGAGAGAGAACCACAATGAGCAGTTCTTC
TRBV5-1	TRBJ2-5	many	.	CASSLFRGREETQYF	TGCGCCAGCAGCTTGTTCCGGGGACGGGAGGAGACCCAGTACTTC
TRBV6-2/TRBV6-3	TRBJ1-5	.	.	CASSYVFRDTRPQHF	TGTGCCAGCAGTTACGTTTTCCGGGACACCCGGCCCCAGCATTTT
TRBV11-2	TRBJ2-5	.	TRBD2	CASSQGGGGRAFGETQYF	TGTGCCAGCAGCCAGGGGGGTGGCGGGAGGGCCTTTGGGGAGACCCAGTACTTC
TRBV29-1	TRBJ2-5	few	TRBD2	CSVIAGEAPFQETQYF	TGCAGCGTCATAGCGGGAGAGGCCCCTTTCCAAGAGACCCAGTACTTC
TRBV11-3	TRBJ2-5	few	TRBD2	CASSFGTRLGETQYF	TGTGCCAGCAGCTTTGGGACTAGATTAGGGGAGACCCAGTACTTC
TRBV12-3/TRBV12-4	TRBJ2-2	few	.	CASSPVGARGTGELFF	TGTGCCAGCAGTCCAGTGGGGGCTCGGGGCACCGGGGAGCTGTTTTTT